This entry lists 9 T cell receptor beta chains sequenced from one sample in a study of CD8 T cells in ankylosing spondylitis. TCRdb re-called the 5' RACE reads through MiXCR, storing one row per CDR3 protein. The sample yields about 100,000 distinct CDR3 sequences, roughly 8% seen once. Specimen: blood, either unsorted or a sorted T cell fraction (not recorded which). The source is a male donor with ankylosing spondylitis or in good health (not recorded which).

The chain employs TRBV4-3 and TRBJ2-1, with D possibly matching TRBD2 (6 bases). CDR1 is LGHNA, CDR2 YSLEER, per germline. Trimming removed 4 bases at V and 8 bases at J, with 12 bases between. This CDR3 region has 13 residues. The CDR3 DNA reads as TGCGCCAGCAGCCCGGAGGGCAGACATGAGCAGTTCTTC. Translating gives CASSPEGRHEQFF.

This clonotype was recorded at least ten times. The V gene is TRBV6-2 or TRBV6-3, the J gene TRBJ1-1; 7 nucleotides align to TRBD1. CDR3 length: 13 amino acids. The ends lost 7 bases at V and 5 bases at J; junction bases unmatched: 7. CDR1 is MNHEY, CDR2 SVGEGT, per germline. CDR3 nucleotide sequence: TGTGCCAGCACTCCAGGGGGGGGAACTGAAGCTTTCTTT. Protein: CASTPGGGTEAFF.

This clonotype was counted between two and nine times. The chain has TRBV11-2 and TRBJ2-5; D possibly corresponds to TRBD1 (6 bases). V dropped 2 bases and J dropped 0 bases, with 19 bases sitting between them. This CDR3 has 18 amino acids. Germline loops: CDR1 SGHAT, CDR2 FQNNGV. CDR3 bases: TGTGCCAGCAGCTTATATCGGAAAACTCAGGGGAACCAAGAGACCCAGTACTTC. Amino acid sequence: CASSLYRKTQGNQETQYF. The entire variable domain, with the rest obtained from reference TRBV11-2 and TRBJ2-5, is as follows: EAGVAQSPRYKIIEKRQSVAFWCNPISGHATLYWYQQILGQGPKLLIQFQNNGVVDDSQLPKDRFSAERLKGVDSTLKIQPAKLEDSAVYLCASSLYRKTQGNQETQYFGPGTRLLVL.

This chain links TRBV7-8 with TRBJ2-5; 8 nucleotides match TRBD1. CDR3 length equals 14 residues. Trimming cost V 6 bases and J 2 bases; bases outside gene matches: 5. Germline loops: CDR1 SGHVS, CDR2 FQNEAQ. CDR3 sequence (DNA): TGTGCCAGCAGTGGAGGGACAGGACAAGAGACCCAGTACTTC. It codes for CASSGGTGQETQYF.

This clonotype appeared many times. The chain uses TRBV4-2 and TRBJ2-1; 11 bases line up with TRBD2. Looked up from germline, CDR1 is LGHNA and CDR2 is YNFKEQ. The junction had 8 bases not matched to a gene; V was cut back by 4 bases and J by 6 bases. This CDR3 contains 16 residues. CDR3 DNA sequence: TGTGCCAGCAGCCCCCAGACTACTAGCGGGAGCAATGAGCAGTTCTTC. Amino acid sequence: CASSPQTTSGSNEQFF.

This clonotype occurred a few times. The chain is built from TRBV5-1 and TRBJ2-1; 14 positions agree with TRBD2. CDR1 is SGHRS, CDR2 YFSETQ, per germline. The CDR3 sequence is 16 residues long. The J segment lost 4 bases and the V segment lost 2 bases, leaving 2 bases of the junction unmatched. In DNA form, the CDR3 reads TGCGCCAGCAGCTTCGGACTAGCGGGGGGTTACAATGAGCAGTTCTTC. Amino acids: CASSFGLAGGYNEQFF.

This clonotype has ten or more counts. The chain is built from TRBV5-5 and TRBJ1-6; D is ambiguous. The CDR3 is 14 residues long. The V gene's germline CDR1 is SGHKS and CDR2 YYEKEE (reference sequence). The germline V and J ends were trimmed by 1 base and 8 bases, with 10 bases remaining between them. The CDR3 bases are TGTGCCAGCAGCTTGCCCAGACTCCATTCACCCCTCCACTTT. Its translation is CASSLPRLHSPLHF.

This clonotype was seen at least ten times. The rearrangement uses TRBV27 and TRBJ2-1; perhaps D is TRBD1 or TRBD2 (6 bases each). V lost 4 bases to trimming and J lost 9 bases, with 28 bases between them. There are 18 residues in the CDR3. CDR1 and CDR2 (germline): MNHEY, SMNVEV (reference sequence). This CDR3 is CASSSLPPYGGDFFEQFF. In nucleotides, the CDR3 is TGTGCCAGCAGTTCCCTCCCCCCGTACGGGGGCGATTTTTTTGAGCAGTTCTTC.

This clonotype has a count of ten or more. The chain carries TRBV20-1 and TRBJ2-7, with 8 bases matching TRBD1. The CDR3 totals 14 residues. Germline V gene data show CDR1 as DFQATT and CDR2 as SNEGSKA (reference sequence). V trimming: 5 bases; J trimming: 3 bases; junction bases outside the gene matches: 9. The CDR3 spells CSAGQGLRSYEQYF. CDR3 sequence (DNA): TGCAGTGCTGGACAGGGACTTAGAAGCTACGAGCAGTACTTC.